Listed below are T cell receptor beta chains from one sample, sequenced in a study of cytomegalovirus exposure and HLA in healthy donors. The table came from immunoSEQ multiplex PCR; TCRdb's copy has only in-frame clones and leaves some out. The sample lists 150,000 to 200,000 clones; 82% were seen once. The sequenced sample was PBMCs. These receptors came from a girl aged 2 to 9 in good health and CMV-seropositive. CDR3s include the opening cysteine and the closing phenylalanine or tryptophan. The D gene is left open where the match is weak. Clone size is stated in some rows and not others, as once, few, many or a class when expanded.

j_call,cdr3_length,d_call,clone_size,v_call,cdr3_aa,cdr3_nt
TRBJ1-4,14,-,-,TRBV5-1,CASSPGRGGEKLFF,TGCGCCAGCAGCCCGGGGAGGGGTGGAGAAAAACTGTTTTTT
TRBJ2-7,16,-,-,TRBV5-1,CASSLNVAGRSYEQYF,TGCGCCAGCAGCTTGAATGTTGCTGGCCGCTCCTACGAGCAGTACTTC
TRBJ1-5,13,-,few,TRBV2,CASRASRNQPQHF,TGTGCCAGCAGGGCTAGCCGTAATCAGCCCCAGCATTTT
TRBJ2-2,19,TRBD2,-,TRBV7-8,CASSLAIAGDIVGNGELFF,TGTGCCAGCAGCTTAGCGATAGCGGGAGACATAGTAGGCAACGGGGAGCTGTTTTTT
TRBJ2-1,16,TRBD2,once,TRBV5-4,CASSLSLAGSYNEQFF,TGTGCCAGCAGCTTGTCTCTAGCGGGTTCCTACAATGAGCAGTTCTTC
TRBJ1-4,15,TRBD1,few,TRBV28,CASSPQGISGEKLFF,TGTGCCAGCAGTCCACAGGGGATTTCCGGTGAAAAACTGTTTTTT
TRBJ2-4,16,-,-,TRBV9,CASSPRPTIAKNIQYF,TGTGCCAGCAGCCCCCGACCCACTATAGCCAAAAACATTCAGTACTTC
TRBJ2-1,15,-,-,TRBV28,CASREGAGPWDEQFF,TGTGCCAGCCGCGAGGGGGCGGGGCCCTGGGATGAGCAGTTCTTC
TRBJ2-3,14,-,-,TRBV30,CAWSVGHATDTQYF,TGTGCCTGGAGTGTTGGCCACGCCACAGATACGCAGTATTTT
TRBJ2-7,16,-,-,TRBV28,CASSFWLNRRGPEQYF,TGTGCCAGCAGTTTTTGGCTGAACAGGAGGGGACCCGAGCAGTACTTC
TRBJ2-1,14,-,-,TRBV5-6,CASSLGAGYNEQFF,TGTGCCAGCAGCTTGGGAGCAGGATACAATGAGCAGTTCTTC
TRBJ1-2,14,-,-,TRBV5-1,CASSEVSGTIGYTF,TGCGCCAGCAGCGAGGTTTCAGGGACAATTGGCTACACCTTC
TRBJ2-7,11,TRBD2,-,TRBV20-1,CSGGLEAEQYF,TGCAGTGGGGGACTAGAGGCCGAGCAGTACTTC
TRBJ2-7,18,TRBD2,few,TRBV5-5,CASSLGLAGARSSYEQYF,TGTGCCAGCAGCTTGGGACTAGCGGGAGCGAGGAGCTCCTACGAGCAGTACTTC
TRBJ1-2,14,-,-,TRBV18,CASSPSRSSQGYTF,TGTGCCAGCTCACCGAGCAGGTCCTCTCAGGGCTACACCTTC
TRBJ2-2,15,TRBD1,-,TRBV29-1,CSVNTGASSTGELFF,TGCAGCGTTAACACAGGGGCCTCGAGCACCGGGGAGCTGTTTTTT
TRBJ2-5,13,TRBD1,-,TRBV29-1,CSVLQGAVETQYF,TGCAGCGTTCTACAGGGGGCCGTGGAGACCCAGTACTTC
TRBJ2-3,19,TRBD2,once,TRBV7-3,CASSLRAEGLAESTDTQYF,TGTGCCAGCAGCTTGCGCGCAGAAGGACTAGCGGAGAGCACAGATACGCAGTATTTT
TRBJ1-2,15,-,-,TRBV28,CASSLVSRGGYGYTF,TGTGCCAGCAGTCTTGTTTCGCGGGGTGGGTATGGCTACACCTTC
TRBJ2-1,18,TRBD2,-,TRBV29-1,CSVGVRGAHESSYNEQFF,TGCAGCGTTGGAGTGCGGGGGGCTCACGAGAGCTCCTACAATGAGCAGTTCTTC
TRBJ2-1,15,-,-,TRBV30,CAQSDGSGFYNEQFF,TGTGCCCAATCGGATGGGAGCGGATTTTACAATGAGCAGTTCTTC
TRBJ2-2,15,TRBD1,-,TRBV14,CASSRRDREPGELFF,TGTGCCAGCAGCCGCCGGGACAGGGAGCCCGGGGAGCTGTTTTTT
TRBJ2-1,17,-,-,TRBV4-2,CASSVKSRLTSYNEQFF,TGTGCCAGCAGCGTCAAGTCCCGGTTAACCTCCTACAATGAGCAGTTCTTC
TRBJ1-2,14,TRBD1,-,TRBV10-3,CAISGRDRGYGYTF,TGTGCCATCAGTGGGAGGGACAGGGGTTATGGCTACACCTTC
TRBJ1-4,13,TRBD1,-,TRBV27,CARTNDREEKLFF,TGTGCCAGAACCAACGACAGGGAAGAAAAACTGTTTTTT
TRBJ1-3,17,-,-,TRBV5-4,CASGDTLPTLSGNTIYF,TGTGCCAGCGGCGACACTTTACCCACTCTCTCTGGAAACACCATATATTTT
TRBJ2-1,13,-,once,TRBV18,CASSPYRYNEQFF,TGTGCCAGCTCACCGTACCGGTACAATGAGCAGTTCTTC
TRBJ2-5,16,-,-,TRBV4-1,CASSQDPAALPETQYF,TGCGCCAGCAGCCAAGACCCCGCGGCGCTCCCCGAGACCCAGTACTTC
TRBJ2-3,15,-,-,TRBV5-4,CASSRDGTSTDTQYF,TGTGCCAGCAGCCGGGACGGGACTAGCACAGATACGCAGTATTTT
TRBJ2-7,15,TRBD2,once,TRBV27,CASSFGLAGVYEQYF,TGTGCCAGCAGTTTTGGGTTAGCGGGAGTGTACGAGCAGTACTTC
TRBJ1-5,13,-,-,TRBV19,CASTVDSYQPQHF,TGTGCCAGTACCGTCGACAGCTATCAGCCCCAGCATTTT
TRBJ2-3,15,TRBD2,-,TRBV2,CASSDPGGGSDTQYF,TGTGCCAGCAGTGATCCGGGAGGAGGGTCAGATACGCAGTATTTT
TRBJ1-3,15,-,once,TRBV30,CAWSVRGRGGNTIYF,TGTGCCTGGAGTGTACGGGGGAGAGGAGGAAACACCATATATTTT